This T cell receptor beta chain was recovered during a study of cytomegalovirus exposure and HLA in healthy donors. Study-wide points: The study designated fewer than 200 TCR beta chains cytomegalovirus-associated.

Remarks on this clone: What it recognizes is unknown.

PCR was performed using 60 Vbeta and 13 Jbeta primers. Libraries were prepared by immunoSEQ multiplex PCR; TCRdb keeps only in-frame clonotypes and omits some of them. The sample has approximately 53,000 clones, about three quarters seen once. Trimming cost V 1 base and J 1 base; bases outside gene matches: 2. The CDR3 is 15 amino acids. Looked up from germline, CDR1 is SGHRS and CDR2 is YFSETQ. The chain uses TRBV5-1 and TRBJ2-3, with TRBD2 matching over 8 bases. This TCR was sampled from a woman between 50 and 59 years old in good health and CMV-seronegative. Sequencing input: PBMCs. The CDR3 DNA reads as TGCGCCAGCAGCTTGTCACTAGCGGGCACAGATACGCAGTATTTT. The encoded protein is CASSLSLAGTDTQYF.